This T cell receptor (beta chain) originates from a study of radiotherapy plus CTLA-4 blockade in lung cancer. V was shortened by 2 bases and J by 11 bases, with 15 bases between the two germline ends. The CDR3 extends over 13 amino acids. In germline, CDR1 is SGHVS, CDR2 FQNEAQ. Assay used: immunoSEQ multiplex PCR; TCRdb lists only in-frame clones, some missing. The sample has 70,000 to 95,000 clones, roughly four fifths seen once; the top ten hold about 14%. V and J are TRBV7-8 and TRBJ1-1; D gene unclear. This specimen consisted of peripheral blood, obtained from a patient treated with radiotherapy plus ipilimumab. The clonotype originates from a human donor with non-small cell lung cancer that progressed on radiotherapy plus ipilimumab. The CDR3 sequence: CASSLWSKEAAFF. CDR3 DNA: TGTGCCAGCAGCTTATGGAGCAAAGAGGCGGCTTTCTTT.